This T cell receptor (beta chain) appears in the sequencing data of a study of T cell repertoires in cytomegalovirus infection. In the study overall: Public TCR beta signature analysis indicated the presence of both CMV infection and matching HLA type.

TCRdb ran MiXCR on the reads and lists one entry per CDR3 protein. Of 150,000 to 200,000 distinct CDR3 sequences in the sample, 8.5% to 10% were seen once. Trimming removed 0 bases at V and 8 bases at J, with 14 bases between. The CDR3 totals 15 residues. Germline V CDR1 and CDR2: DFQATT, SNEGSKA (reference sequence). The chain combines TRBV20-1 with TRBJ2-6, with D perhaps matching TRBD1 or TRBD2 (5 bases each). The sample taken for sequencing was PBMCs. The receptor's source is a human donor in good health (CMV status not recorded). Some clones in this sample may be carry-over from other donors' samples. DNA of the CDR3: TGCAGTGCTAGAGACCCAGGGACCCACTCCAACGTCCTGACTTTC. It codes for CSARDPGTHSNVLTF.